The 11 T cell receptor beta chains given below trace back to one sample, sequenced in a study of T cell repertoires in cytomegalovirus infection. No antigen is known for these receptors. Using its own MiXCR run on the reads, TCRdb lists one record per CDR3 protein. The sample consists of around 750,000 distinct CDR3 sequences, approximately 32% of them appearing once. The source was cultured CD8+ T cells from PBMCs, collected from culture after CMV antigen stimulation. The receptor source for this set is a human donor in good health (CMV status not recorded). Some clones in this sample may be carry-over from other donors' samples.

The chain recombines TRBV7-8 with TRBJ2-5; 8 bases match TRBD1. Germline CDR1 reads SGHVS; CDR2 reads FQNEAQ. Unmatched junction bases numbered 1, after V lost 2 bases and J lost 5 bases. This CDR3 has 13 residues. This CDR3 reads CASSLWTGETQYF. In DNA form, the CDR3 reads TGTGCCAGCAGCTTATGGACAGGGGAGACCCAGTACTTC.

The chain carries TRBV5-4 and TRBJ2-6; D gene uncertain. Trimming pared 2 bases from V and 3 bases from J, leaving 6 bases between. The CDR3 totals 14 residues. In germline, CDR1 is SGHNT, CDR2 YYREEE (reference sequence). CDR3 loop: CASSFALGANVLTF. CDR3 nucleotide sequence: TGTGCCAGCAGCTTCGCTCTTGGGGCCAACGTCCTGACTTTC. Complete variable domain (other parts from reference TRBV5-4 and TRBJ2-6): ETGVTQSPTHLIKTRGQQVTLRCSSQSGHNTVSWYQQALGQGPQFIFQYYREEENGRGNFPPRFSGLQFPNYSSELNVNALELDDSALYLCASSFALGANVLTFGAGSRLTVL.

The chain employs TRBV19 and TRBJ1-3; 8 nucleotides match TRBD1. V gave up 6 bases and J gave up 3 bases; unmatched junction bases: 4. The germline V gene encodes CDR1 LNHDA and CDR2 SQIVND (reference sequence). This CDR3 contains 14 residues. The CDR3 region is CASSSGQVGNTIYF. DNA for the CDR3: TGTGCCAGTAGCTCGGGACAGGTTGGAAACACCATATATTTT.

This clonotype was counted a few times. The chain joins TRBV4-1 to TRBJ2-1; 10 nucleotides agree with TRBD2. The CDR3 runs 15 residues. Germline values: CDR1 MGHRA, CDR2 YSYEKL. The junction had 7 bases not matched to a gene; V was cut back by 1 base and J by 10 bases. CDR3 DNA: TGCGCCAGCAGCCAAGCCAGCGGGGGGGCGAGAGAGCAGTTCTTC. Translated: CASSQASGGAREQFF.

This clonotype was observed a handful of times. The chain links TRBV7-2 to TRBJ1-6; D is undetermined. The CDR3 consists of 17 residues. V dropped 0 bases and J dropped 3 bases, with 12 bases sitting between them. Looked up from germline, CDR1 is SGHTA and CDR2 is FQGNSA. CDR3 nucleotide sequence: TGTGCCAGCAGCTTAGCGCGCGCAGCCCTCTATAATTCACCCCTCCACTTT. Residues: CASSLARAALYNSPLHF.

The V call is TRBV7-9, the J call TRBJ2-1; D call uncertain. CDR1 and CDR2 (germline): SEHNR, FQNEAQ (reference sequence). The CDR3 covers 13 residues. V lost 2 bases and J lost 8, with 10 bases in between. CDR3 nucleotide sequence: TGTGCCAGCAGCTTAAGTCAAAGGGATGAGCAGTTCTTC. Its translation is CASSLSQRDEQFF.

This clonotype has just one count. Just one base apart from a much larger clone, this may be a read error. This sequence joins TRBV7-2 and TRBJ1-5, with 7 positions matching TRBD1. CDR1 and CDR2 from the germline V gene are SGHTA and FQGNSA. Losses at the gene ends were 2 bases for V and 7 bases for J; bases not matched to a gene: 8. This CDR3 is built from 15 residues. CDR3 region: CASSLSRSGGQPQHF. CDR3 in DNA: TGTGCCAGCAGCTTAAGTCGGTCAGGGGGGCAGCCCCAGCATTTT.

This clonotype was detected a few times. The rearrangement joins TRBV7-4 to TRBJ1-1, with a tentative D call TRBD1 (5 bases). Trimming took off 4 bases at V and 8 bases at J, with 17 bases between the two ends. The CDR3 is 14 amino acids. Germline V gene lookup returns CDR1 SGHVT and CDR2 SQSDAQ. The CDR3 nucleotides read TGTGCCAGCAGCTCCCGGTCCGGGACCTTCGAAGCTTTCTTT. Protein sequence: CASSSRSGTFEAFF.

This clonotype was observed a handful of times. The chain uses TRBV19 and TRBJ2-3; TRBD1 aligns across 8 bases. The CDR3 is 15 residues long. The junction had 8 bases not matched to a gene; V was cut back by 5 bases and J by 4 bases. CDR1 LNHDA and CDR2 SQIVND come from the germline V gene (reference sequence). CDR3 loop: CASSLPDRVPDTQYF. In DNA, the CDR3 is TGTGCCAGTAGTCTTCCGGACAGGGTCCCAGATACGCAGTATTTT.

The rearrangement links TRBV27 to TRBJ2-7; no reliable D call. The CDR3 is 12 residues long. V was pared by 1 base and J by 7 bases, with 8 bases between. The germline V gene has CDR1 MNHEY and CDR2 SMNVEV (reference sequence). CDR3 loop: CASSLYGLEQYF. DNA of the CDR3: TGTGCCAGCAGTTTATATGGGCTGGAGCAGTACTTC.

This clonotype was seen ten or more times. The chain recombines TRBV6-6 with TRBJ1-5, with 10 bases lining up with TRBD1. In germline, CDR1 is MNHNY, CDR2 SVGAGI (reference sequence). The trim removed 5 bases at V and 1 base at J, leaving 8 bases unmatched. CDR3 size: 17 residues. In nucleotides, the CDR3 is TGTGCCAGCAGTGGACCAGGGACAGGGGAGAGCAATCAGCCCCAGCATTTT. It encodes CASSGPGTGESNQPQHF.